This T cell receptor (beta chain) was recovered during a study of regulatory T cells in long-lasting Graves disease. Study observations and caveats: Persistent-disease Graves' patients showed less TCR diversity than new cases. A greater number of public clonotypes (about 2,900) was shared by persistent patients than by new patients (around 960).

For TCR beta, libraries came from iRepertoire HTBI primers and Arm-PCR of CDR3 regions. Each CDR3 protein gets one entry after TCRdb re-called the multiplex PCR reads with MiXCR. Of about 200,000 distinct CDR3 sequences listed, approximately 20% are singletons. This clonotype has ten or more counts. Its antigen is unknown. V lost 2 bases and J lost 1, with 6 bases in between. The CDR3 sequence is 13 residues long. From germline, CDR1 is SGHAT and CDR2 FQNNGV. The time point: newly diagnosed GD, antithyroid drugs for less than 3 months. Scientists built the TCR library using RNA that was extracted from PBMCs.

V usage is TRBV11-2 and J usage is TRBJ2-7, with a weak D call TRBD2 (5 bases). This clonotype originated in a female donor with Graves disease. The input for sequencing was peripheral blood mononuclear cells (PBMCs), taken at new diagnosis, from a patient treated with antithyroid drugs. The CDR3 is CASSLSGSYEQYF. The CDR3 DNA is TGTGCCAGCAGCTTAAGCGGATCCTACGAGCAGTACTTC.